This TCR beta chain was sequenced during a study of CD8 T cells in ankylosing spondylitis. Study-level results: Before this, some motif variants had been reported in reactive arthritis synovial fluid and blood. Disease-linked clones had a CD8+ phenotype and relatively low frequency in peripheral blood. A TCR beta motif of 7 or 8 highly homologous variants appeared characteristic of ankylosing spondylitis blood.

Using its own MiXCR run on the 5' RACE reads, TCRdb lists one record per CDR3 protein. Of roughly 180,000 distinct CDR3 sequences listed, 13% are singletons. On this clonotype itself: Its antigen is not identified.

This CDR3 has 18 amino acids. Trimming removed 3 bases at V and 5 bases at J, with 23 bases between. CDR1 is MNHNS and CDR2 is SASEGT in the germline V gene. The sequence came from a female donor with ankylosing spondylitis or in good health (not recorded which). The sample consisted of blood, either unsorted or a sorted T cell fraction (not recorded which). V usage is TRBV6-1 and J usage is TRBJ2-1; possible D gene TRBD2, 5 bases. The CDR3 loop is CASSDYLFAGQRDNEQFF. The CDR3 region has the DNA TGTGCCAGCAGTGACTACCTTTTCGCGGGCCAGAGAGACAATGAGCAGTTCTTC.